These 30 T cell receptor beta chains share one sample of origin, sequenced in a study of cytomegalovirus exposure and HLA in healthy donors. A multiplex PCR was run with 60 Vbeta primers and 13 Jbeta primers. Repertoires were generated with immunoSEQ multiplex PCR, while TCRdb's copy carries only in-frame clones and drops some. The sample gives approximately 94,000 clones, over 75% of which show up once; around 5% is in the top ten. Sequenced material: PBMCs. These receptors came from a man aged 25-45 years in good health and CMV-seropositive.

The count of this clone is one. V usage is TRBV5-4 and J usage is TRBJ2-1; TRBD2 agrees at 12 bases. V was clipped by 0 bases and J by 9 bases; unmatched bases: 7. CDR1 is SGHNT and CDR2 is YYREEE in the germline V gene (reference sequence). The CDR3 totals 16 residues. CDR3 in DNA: TGTGCCAGCAGCTTGGGTGGACTAGCGGGGAAGAGTGAGCAGTTCTTC. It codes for CASSLGGLAGKSEQFF.

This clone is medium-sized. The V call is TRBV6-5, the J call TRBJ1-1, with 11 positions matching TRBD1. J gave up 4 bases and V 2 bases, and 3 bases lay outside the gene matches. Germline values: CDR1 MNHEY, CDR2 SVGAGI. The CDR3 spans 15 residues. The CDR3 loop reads CASSYGDRGTTEAFF. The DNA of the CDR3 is TGTGCCAGCAGTTACGGGGACAGGGGGACCACTGAAGCTTTCTTT.

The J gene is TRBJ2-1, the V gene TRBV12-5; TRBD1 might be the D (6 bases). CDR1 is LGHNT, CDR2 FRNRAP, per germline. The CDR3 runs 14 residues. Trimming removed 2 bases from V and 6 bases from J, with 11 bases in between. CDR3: CASGLTDRPNEQFF. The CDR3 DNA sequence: TGTGCTAGTGGTTTGACCGACAGGCCCAATGAGCAGTTCTTC.

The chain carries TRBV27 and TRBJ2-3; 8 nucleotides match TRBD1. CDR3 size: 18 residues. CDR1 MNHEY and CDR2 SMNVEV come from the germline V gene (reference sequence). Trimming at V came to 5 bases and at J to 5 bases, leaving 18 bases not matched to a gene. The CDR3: CASSPRAIQGARGDTQYF. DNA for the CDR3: TGTGCCAGCAGTCCACGGGCAATTCAGGGGGCGCGAGGAGATACGCAGTATTTT.

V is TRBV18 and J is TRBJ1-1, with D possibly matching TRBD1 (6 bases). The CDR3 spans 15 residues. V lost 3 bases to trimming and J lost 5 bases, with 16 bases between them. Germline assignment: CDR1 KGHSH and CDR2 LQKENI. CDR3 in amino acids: CASSPGQLRGTEAFF. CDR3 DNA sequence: TGTGCCAGCTCACCCGGACAGCTAAGGGGAACTGAAGCTTTCTTT. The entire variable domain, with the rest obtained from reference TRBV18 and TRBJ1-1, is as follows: NAGVMQNPRHLVRRRGQEARLRCSPMKGHSHVYWYRQLPEEGLKFMVYLQKENIIDESGMPKERFSAEFPKEGPSILRIQQVVRGDSAAYFCASSPGQLRGTEAFFGQGTRLTVV.

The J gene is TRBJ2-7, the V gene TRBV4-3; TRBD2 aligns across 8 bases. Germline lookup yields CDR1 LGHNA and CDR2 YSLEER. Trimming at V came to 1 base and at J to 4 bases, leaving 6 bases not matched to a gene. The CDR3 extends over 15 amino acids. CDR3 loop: CASSQASGGDYEQYF. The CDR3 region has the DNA TGCGCCAGCAGCCAAGCATCGGGGGGGGATTACGAGCAGTACTTC.

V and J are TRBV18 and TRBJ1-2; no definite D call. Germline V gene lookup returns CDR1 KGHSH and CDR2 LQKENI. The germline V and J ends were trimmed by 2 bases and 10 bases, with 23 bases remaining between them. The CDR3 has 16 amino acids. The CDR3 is CASSPFQEVSGSLYTF. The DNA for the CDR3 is TGTGCCAGCTCACCATTTCAGGAAGTGTCGGGATCACTCTACACCTTC.

The CDR3 sequence is CASSVSQETQYF. The CDR3 DNA follows: TGTGCCAGCAGCGTCAGCCAAGAGACCCAGTACTTC. V usage is TRBV7-9 and J usage is TRBJ2-5; D not certain. The CDR3 covers 12 residues. Germline loops: CDR1 SEHNR, CDR2 FQNEAQ (reference sequence). V dropped 5 bases and J dropped 1 base, with 5 bases sitting between them.

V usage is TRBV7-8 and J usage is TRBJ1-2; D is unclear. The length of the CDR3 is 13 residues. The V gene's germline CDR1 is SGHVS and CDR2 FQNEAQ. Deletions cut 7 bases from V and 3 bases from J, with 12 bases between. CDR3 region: CASTVRWDYGYTF. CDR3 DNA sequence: TGTGCCAGCACGGTGCGGTGGGACTATGGCTACACCTTC.

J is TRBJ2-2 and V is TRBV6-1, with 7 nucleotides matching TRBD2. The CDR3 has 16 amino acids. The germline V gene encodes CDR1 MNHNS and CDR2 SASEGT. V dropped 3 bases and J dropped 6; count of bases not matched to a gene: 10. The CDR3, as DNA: TGTGCCAGCAGTGATGGTGTCGGCGCGGGGGCCGGGGAGCTGTTTTTT. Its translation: CASSDGVGAGAGELFF.

The CDR3 is CASRQGGEKLFF. For the CDR3, the DNA is TGTGCCAGCAGACAGGGTGGGGAAAAACTGTTTTTT. V gene TRBV2 combines with J gene TRBJ1-4, with D tentatively TRBD1 (6 bases). Trimming took 6 bases from V and 8 from J, leaving 10 bases between them. The CDR3 runs to 12 residues. Germline V gene sequence: CDR1 SNHLY, CDR2 FYNNEI.

CDR3 DNA: TGCGCCAGCAGCCCAGCGGTGGGACACAACACTGAAGCTTTCTTT. Its protein product is CASSPAVGHNTEAFF. The chain recombines TRBV5-1 with TRBJ1-1; D is perhaps TRBD1 (6 bases). Germline CDR1 SGHRS, CDR2 YFSETQ. The length of the CDR3 is 15 residues. With 4 bases removed from V and 2 bases from J, the gap between germline ends came to 15 bases.

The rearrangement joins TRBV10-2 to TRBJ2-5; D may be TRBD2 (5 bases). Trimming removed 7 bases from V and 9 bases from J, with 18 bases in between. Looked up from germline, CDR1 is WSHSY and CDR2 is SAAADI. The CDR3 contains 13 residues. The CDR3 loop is CASTEGRRASQYF. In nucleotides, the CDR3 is TGCGCCAGCACCGAGGGTAGGCGGGCGTCCCAGTACTTC.

The CDR3 DNA is TGCAGTGCGAACCAGGGAAACACCATATATTTT. It encodes CSANQGNTIYF. The chain carries TRBV20-1 and TRBJ1-3; D gene unclear. Germline CDR1 and CDR2: DFQATT and SNEGSKA (reference sequence). V lost 6 bases to trimming and J lost 4 bases, with 7 bases between them. The CDR3 covers 11 residues.

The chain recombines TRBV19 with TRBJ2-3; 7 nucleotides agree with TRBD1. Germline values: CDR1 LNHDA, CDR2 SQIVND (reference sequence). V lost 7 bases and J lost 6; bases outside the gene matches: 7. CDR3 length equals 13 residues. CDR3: CASTGQLADTQYF. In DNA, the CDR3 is TGTGCCAGTACGGGACAGTTGGCGGATACGCAGTATTTT.

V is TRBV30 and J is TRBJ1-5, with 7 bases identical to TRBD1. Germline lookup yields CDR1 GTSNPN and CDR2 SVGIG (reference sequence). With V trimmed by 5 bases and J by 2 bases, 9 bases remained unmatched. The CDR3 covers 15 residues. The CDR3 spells CAWSTGKFGNQPQHF. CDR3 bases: TGTGCCTGGTCGACAGGGAAGTTTGGCAATCAGCCCCAGCATTTT.

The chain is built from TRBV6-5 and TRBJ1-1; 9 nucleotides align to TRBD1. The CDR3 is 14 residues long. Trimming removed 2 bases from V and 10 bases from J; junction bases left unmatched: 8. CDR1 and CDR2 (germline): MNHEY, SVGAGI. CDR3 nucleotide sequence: TGTGCCAGCAGTTACGAGGTCGGGACAGGGACAGCTTTCTTT. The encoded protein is CASSYEVGTGTAFF.

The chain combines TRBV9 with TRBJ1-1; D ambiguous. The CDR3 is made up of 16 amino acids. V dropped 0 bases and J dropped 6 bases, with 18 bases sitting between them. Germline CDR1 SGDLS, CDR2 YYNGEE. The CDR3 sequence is CASSVARSGSLAEAFF. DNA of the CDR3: TGTGCCAGCAGCGTAGCTCGGTCCGGGAGTCTTGCTGAAGCTTTCTTT. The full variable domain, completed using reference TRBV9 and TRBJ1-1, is DSGVTQTPKHLITATGQRVTLRCSPRSGDLSVYWYQQSLDQGLQFLIQYYNGEERAKGNILERFSAQQFPDLHSELNLSSLELGDSALYFCASSVARSGSLAEAFFGQGTRLTVV.

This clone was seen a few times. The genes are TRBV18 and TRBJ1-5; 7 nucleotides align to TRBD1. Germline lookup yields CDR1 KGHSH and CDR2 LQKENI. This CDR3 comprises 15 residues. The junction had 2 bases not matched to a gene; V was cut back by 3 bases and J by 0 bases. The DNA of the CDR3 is TGTGCCAGCTCACCGGGACAGCATAGCAATCAGCCCCAGCATTTT. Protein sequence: CASSPGQHSNQPQHF.

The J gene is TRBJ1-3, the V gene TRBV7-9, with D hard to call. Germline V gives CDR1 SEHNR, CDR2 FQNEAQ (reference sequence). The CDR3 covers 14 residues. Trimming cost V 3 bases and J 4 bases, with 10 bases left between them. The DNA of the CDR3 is TGTGCCAGCAGCTTGGGCGGGTTAGGAAACACCATATATTTT. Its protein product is CASSLGGLGNTIYF.

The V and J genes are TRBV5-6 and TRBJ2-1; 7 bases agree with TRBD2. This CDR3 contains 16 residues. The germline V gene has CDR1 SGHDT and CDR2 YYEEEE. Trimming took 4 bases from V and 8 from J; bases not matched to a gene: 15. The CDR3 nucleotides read TGTGCCAGCAGCACCCAGCGGGGCCTAATTCAACATGAGCAGTTCTTC. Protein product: CASSTQRGLIQHEQFF.

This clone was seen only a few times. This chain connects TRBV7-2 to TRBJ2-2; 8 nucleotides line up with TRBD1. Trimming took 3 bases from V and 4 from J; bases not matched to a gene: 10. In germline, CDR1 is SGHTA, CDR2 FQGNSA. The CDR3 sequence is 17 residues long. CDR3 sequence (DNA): TGTGCCAGCAGCTTTGGGCCGGGACAGGCGCGCACCGGGGAGCTGTTTTTT. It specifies CASSFGPGQARTGELFF.

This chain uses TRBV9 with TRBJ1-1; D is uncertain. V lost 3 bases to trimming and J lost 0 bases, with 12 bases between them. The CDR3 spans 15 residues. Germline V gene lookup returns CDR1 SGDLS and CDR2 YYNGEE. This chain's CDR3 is CASSASVVMNTEAFF. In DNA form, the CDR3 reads TGTGCCAGCAGCGCTTCGGTAGTAATGAACACTGAAGCTTTCTTT.

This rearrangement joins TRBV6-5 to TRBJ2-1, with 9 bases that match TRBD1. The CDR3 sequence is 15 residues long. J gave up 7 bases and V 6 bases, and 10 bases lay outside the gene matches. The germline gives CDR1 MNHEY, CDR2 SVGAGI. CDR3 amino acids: CASSYPGTGRNEQFF. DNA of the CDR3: TGTGCCAGCAGCTATCCCGGGACAGGGAGGAATGAGCAGTTCTTC.

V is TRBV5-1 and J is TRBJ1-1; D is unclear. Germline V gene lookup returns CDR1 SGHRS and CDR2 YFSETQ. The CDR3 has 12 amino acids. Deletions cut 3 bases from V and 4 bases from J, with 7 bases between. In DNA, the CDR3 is TGCGCCAGCAGCTCAGGTCCCACTGAAGCTTTCTTT. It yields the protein CASSSGPTEAFF.

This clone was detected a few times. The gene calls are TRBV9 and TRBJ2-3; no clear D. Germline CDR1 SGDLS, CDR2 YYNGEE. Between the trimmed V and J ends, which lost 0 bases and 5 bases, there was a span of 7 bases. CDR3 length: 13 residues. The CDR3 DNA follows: TGTGCCAGCAGCGTAGGTACACAAGATACGCAGTATTTT. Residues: CASSVGTQDTQYF.

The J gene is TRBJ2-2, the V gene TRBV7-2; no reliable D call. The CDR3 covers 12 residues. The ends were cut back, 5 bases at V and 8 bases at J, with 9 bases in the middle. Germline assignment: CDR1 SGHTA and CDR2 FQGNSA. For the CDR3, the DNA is TGTGCCAGCAGCCTTCGTTTGGGGGAGCTGTTTTTT. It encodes CASSLRLGELFF. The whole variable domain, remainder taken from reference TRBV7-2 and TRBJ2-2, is GAGVSQSPSNKVTEKGKDVELRCDPISGHTALYWYRQSLGQGLEFLIYFQGNSAPDKSGLPSDRFSAERTGGSVSTLTIQRTQQEDSAVYLCASSLRLGELFFGEGSRLTVL.

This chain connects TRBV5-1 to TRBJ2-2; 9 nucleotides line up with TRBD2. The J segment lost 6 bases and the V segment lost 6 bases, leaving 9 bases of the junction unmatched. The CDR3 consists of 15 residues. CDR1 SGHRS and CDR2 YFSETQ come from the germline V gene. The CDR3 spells CASMVAGVSAGELFF. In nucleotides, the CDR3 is TGCGCCAGCATGGTAGCGGGAGTGTCAGCCGGGGAGCTGTTTTTT.

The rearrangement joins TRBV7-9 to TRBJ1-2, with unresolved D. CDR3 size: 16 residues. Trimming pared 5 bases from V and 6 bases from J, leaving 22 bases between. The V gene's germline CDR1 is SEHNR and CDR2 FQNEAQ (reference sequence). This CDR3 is CASSHMRRALGDGYTF. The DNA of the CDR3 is TGTGCCAGCAGCCATATGAGGCGGGCCCTAGGCGATGGCTACACCTTC.

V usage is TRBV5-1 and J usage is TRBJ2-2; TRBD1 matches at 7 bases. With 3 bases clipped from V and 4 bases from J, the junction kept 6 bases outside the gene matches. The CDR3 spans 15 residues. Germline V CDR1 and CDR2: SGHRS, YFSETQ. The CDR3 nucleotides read TGCGCCAGCAGCTCATTGGCAGGGGGCACCGGGGAGCTGTTTTTT. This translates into CASSSLAGGTGELFF.